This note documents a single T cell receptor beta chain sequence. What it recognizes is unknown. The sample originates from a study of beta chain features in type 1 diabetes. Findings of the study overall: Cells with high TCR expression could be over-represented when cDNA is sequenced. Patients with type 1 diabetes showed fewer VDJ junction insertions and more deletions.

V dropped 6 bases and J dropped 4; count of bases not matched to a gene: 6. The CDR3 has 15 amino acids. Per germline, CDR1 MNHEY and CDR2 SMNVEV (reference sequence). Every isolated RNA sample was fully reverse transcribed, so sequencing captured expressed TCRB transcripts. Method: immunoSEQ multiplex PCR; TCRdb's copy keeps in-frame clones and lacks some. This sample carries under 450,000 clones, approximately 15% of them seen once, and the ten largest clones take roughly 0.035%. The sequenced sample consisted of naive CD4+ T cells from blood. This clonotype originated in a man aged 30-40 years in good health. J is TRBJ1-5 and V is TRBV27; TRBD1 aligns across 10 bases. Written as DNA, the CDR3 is TGTGCCAGCAGAGAGACAGGGGGCTCAAATCAGCCCCAGCATTTT. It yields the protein CASRETGGSNQPQHF.